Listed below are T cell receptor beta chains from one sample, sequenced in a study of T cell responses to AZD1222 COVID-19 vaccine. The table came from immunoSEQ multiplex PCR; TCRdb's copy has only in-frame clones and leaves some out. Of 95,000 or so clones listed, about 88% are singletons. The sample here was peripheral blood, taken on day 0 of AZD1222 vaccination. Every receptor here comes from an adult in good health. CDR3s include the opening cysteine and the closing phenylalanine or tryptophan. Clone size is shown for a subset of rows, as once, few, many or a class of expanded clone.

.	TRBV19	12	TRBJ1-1	CASSSRGTEAFF
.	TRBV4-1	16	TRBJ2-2	CASSQLGGVADGELFF
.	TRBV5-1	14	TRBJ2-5	CASSPRTGQVTQYF
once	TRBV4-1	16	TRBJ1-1	CASSQGPPGAYTEAFF
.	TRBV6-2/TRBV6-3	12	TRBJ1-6	CASSRGPSPLHF
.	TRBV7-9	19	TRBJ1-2	CASSLARGGRIKANYGYTF
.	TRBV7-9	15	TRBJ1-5	CASSLGNQGGQPQHF
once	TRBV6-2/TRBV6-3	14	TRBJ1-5	CASSAGTQMGPQHF
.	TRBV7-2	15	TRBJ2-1	CASSPGATTYNEQFF
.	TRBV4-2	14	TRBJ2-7	CASSQDGGRYEQYF
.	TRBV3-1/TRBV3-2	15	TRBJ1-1	CASSQGEQGGFAAFF
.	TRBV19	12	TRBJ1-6	CASSPGDSPLHF
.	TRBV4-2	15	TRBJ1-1	CASSQDAGGDTEAFF
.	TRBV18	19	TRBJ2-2	CASSRDGLAGASNTGELFF
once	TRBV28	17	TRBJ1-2	CASSTLGDQRANYGYTF
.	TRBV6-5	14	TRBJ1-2	CASSQTGSGYGYTF
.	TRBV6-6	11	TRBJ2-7	CASRLSYEQYF
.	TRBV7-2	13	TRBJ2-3	CASSLRGQDTQYF
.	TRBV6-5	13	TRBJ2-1	CASSYAGKNEQFF
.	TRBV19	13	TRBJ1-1	CASSYRGSTEAFF
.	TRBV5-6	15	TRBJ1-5	CASSLLGTGNQPQHF
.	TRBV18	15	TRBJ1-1	CASSRTGGINTEAFF
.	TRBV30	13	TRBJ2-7	CAWSAGAANEQYF
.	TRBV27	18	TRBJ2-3	CASTKFGLAGNPTDTQYF
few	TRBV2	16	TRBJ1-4	CASRVDRGRGNEKLFF
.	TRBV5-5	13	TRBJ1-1	CASSLGGETEAFF
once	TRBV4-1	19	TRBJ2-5	CASSRSPRLAGGPGETQYF
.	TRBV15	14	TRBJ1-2	CATSRSYGGQGYTF
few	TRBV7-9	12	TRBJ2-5	CASSPNRETQYF
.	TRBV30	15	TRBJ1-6	CAWSVLGQGALPLHF
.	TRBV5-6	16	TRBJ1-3	CASSLGGPRKGNTIYF
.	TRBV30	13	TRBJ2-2	CAWIRGEGGELFF
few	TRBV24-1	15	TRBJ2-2	CATSVDSANTGELFF
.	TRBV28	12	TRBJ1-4	CASNLSGGKLFF
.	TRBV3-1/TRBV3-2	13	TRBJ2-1	CASSQAFGAEQFF
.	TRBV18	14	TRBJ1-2	CASSPIQGIYGYTF
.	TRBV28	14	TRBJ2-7	CASRGTGSSYEQYF
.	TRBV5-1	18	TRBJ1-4	CASSAHGQGGEWNEKLFF
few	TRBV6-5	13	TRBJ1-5	CASMTGLNQPQHF
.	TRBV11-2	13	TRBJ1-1	CASSLERGSEAFF
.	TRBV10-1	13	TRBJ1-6	CATQRDRDSPLHF
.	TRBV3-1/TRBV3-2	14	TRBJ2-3	CASSQGLAEDTQYF
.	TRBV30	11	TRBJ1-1	CAWSVTPKAFF
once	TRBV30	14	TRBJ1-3	CAWSRGSSGNTIYF
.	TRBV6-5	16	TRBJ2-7	CASSYSSLGLNYEQYF
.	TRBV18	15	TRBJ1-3	CASSPIQGAGNTIYF
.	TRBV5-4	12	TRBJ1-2	CASSLGVYGYTF
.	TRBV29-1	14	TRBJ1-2	CSVATQGSSYGYTF
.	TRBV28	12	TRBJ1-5	CASSSTNQPQHF
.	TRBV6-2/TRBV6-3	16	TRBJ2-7	CASSSDDRAGTYEQYF
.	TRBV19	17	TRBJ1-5	CASSSRGGTVSNQPQHF